This T cell receptor beta chain was captured by sequencing in a study of T cell responses to AZD1222 COVID-19 vaccine (dated by TCRdb to the early 2020s). Regarding the study in general: AZD1222 recipients given second doses at about 4 weeks or at about 12 weeks were pooled, since spike-specific TCR depth and breadth were not found to differ between the two schedules. A total of approximately 240 trial participants underwent TCR sequencing, of whom 207 had received two doses of AZD1222 and some 26 had received two doses of the MenACWY control vaccine. Trial participants were enrolled by age into 18-55, 56-69 and 70-plus year subgroups, with roughly 150, 30 and 60 TCR-sequenced participants respectively.

From V the trimming removes 10 bases and from J it removes 7 bases, while the gene matches leave 17 bases of the junction unaccounted for. From the cysteine through the phenylalanine, the CDR3 covers 15 amino acids. Only CDR3 DNA remains: 45 bases, in frame from the first base. From a lookup of the germline V gene (reference sequence), CDR1 and CDR2 are LNHDA and SQIVND. Worth noting for this clone: Its antigen is unknown. Per-nucleotide qualities are absent, and no much larger clonotype sits a single base away.

Broad study findings and their caveats: Participants were mostly white British and included more females than males, and it was suggested by the authors that clonal diversity may have been underestimated. No day 14 peak-response samples were available, so repertoires were characterized only after the peak T cell response. In the small 56-69-year group, the increase in depth fell short of significance, most likely because of low power. The vaccine-associated CD4 TCRs covered the entire spike protein, and the dominant responses fell in regions 160-218 and 743-854. Conclusions about previously exposed vaccinees were limited because only a handful of AZD1222 recipients were SARS-CoV-2 seropositive at baseline. Nearly half of unique spike-specific TCRs reportedly recognized epitopes outside regions mutated in the B.1.351 and B.1.1.7 variants. After two AZD1222 doses, spike-specific TCR breadth and depth were significantly higher than at day 0 and than in MenACWY recipients.

The CDR3 regions of human TCRbeta chains were subjected to immunosequencing. Per the authors' processing: Repertoire TCRs were checked for matches against a reference library of SARS-CoV-2-specific TCRs that had been generated using the MIRA antigen-specificity platform. Breadth was defined as the fraction of unique TCRs that were SARS-CoV-2-associated. Depth was defined as the fraction of total T cells that were SARS-CoV-2-associated. Each spike-specific TCR was assigned to its reactive spike region and to a CD4 or CD8 class using the MIRA data. Log10-transformed breadth and depth values were compared by one-way ANOVA with Sidak's multiple comparisons tests. Held by TCRdb, this immuneACCESS table contains in-frame sequences only and omits some clones. Under half of the omission traces to an unresolved V gene where checked; the cause of the rest is unknown. D and trimming come from the DNA, and the V and J calls and clone size come from that table. The sample table records 90,000 to 150,000 clones; roughly nine tenths of these occur just once. In total, the top ten clones hold over 5% of the sample.

Read against the paper, the sample's time point label means: baseline before first vaccination. Vaccinee samples came from UK trials COV001 and COV002, including a single-blind randomized controlled phase 2/3 trial of AZD1222 (ChAdOx1 nCoV-19) in healthy adults. For TCRbeta chain sequencing, PBMC samples from trial participants were taken at day 0 and at day 28 after the second dose. The input for sequencing was peripheral blood, taken on day 0 of AZD1222 vaccination. The chain is encoded by TRBV19 joined to TRBJ1-1, with 8 central nucleotides matching TRBD1. This sequence was found in an adult in good health. CDR3 protein: CATFPRGQVTSEAFF. The nucleotide sequence reads TGTGCCACCTTTCCCAGGGGACAGGTCACGAGTGAAGCTTTCTTT.